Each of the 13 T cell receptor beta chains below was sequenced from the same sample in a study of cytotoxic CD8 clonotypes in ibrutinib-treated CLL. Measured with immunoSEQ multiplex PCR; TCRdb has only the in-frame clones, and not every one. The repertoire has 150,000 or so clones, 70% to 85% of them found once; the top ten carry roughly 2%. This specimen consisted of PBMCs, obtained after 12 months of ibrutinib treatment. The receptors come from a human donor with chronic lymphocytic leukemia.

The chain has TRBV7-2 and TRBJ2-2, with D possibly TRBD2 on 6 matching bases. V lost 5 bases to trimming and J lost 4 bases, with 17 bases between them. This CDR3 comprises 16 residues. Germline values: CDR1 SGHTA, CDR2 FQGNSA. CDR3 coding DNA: TGTGCCAGCAGCCCCCCGGGACTTCGATCCACCGGGGAGCTGTTTTTT. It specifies CASSPPGLRSTGELFF.

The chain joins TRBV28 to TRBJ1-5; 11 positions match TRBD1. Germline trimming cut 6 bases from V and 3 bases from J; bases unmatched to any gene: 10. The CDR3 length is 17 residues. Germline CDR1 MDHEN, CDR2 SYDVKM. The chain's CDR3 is CASSSPGDRGVNQPQHF. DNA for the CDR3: TGTGCCAGCAGCTCCCCCGGGGACAGGGGGGTCAATCAGCCCCAGCATTTT. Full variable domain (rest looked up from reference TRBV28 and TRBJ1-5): DVKVTQSSRYLVKRTGEKVFLECVQDMDHENMFWYRQDPGLGLRLIYFSYDVKMKEKGDIPEGYSVSREKKERFSLILESASTNQTSMYLCASSSPGDRGVNQPQHFGDGTRLSIL.

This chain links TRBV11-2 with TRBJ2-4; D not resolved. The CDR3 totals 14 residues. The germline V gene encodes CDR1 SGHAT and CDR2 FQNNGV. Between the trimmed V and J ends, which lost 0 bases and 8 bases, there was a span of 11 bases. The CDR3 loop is CASSLDRVTDIQYF. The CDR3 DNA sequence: TGTGCCAGCAGCTTAGACCGGGTTACGGACATTCAGTACTTC.

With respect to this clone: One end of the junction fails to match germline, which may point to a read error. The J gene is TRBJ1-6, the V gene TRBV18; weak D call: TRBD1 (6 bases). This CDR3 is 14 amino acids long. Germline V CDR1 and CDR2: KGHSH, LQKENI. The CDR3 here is CASAPGTSNSPLHF. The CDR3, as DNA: TGTGCCAGCGCACCGGGGACAAGTAATTCACCCCTCCACTTT. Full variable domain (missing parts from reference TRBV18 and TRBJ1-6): NAGVMQNPRHLVRRRGQEARLRCSPMKGHSHVYWYRQLPEEGLKFMVYLQKENIIDESGMPKERFSAEFPKEGPSILRIQQVVRGDSAAYFCASAPGTSNSPLHFGNGTRLTVT.

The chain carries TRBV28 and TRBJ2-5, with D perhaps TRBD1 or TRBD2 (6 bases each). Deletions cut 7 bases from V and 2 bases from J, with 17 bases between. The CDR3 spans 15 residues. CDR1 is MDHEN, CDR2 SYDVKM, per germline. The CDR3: CASNRGARGQETQYF. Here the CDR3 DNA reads TGTGCCAGCAATAGGGGGGCCCGCGGGCAAGAGACCCAGTACTTC.

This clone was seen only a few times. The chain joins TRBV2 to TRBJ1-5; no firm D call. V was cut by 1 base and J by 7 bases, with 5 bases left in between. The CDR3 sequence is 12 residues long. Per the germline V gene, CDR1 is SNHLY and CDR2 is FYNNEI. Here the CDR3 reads CASSEGEQPQHF. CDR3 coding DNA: TGTGCCAGCAGTGAAGGTGAGCAGCCCCAGCATTTT.

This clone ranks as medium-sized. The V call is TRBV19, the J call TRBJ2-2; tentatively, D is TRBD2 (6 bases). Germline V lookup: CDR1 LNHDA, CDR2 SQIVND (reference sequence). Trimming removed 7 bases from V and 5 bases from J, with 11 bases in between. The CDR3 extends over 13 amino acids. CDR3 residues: CASKSGLTGELFF. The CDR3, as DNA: TGTGCCAGTAAAAGCGGGTTAACCGGGGAGCTGTTTTTT.

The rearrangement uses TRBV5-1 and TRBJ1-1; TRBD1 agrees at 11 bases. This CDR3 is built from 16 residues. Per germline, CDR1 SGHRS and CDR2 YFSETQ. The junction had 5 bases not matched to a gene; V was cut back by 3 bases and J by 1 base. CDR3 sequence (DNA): TGCGCCAGCAGCTGGACAGGGGGCGCGGGGAACACTGAAGCTTTCTTT. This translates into CASSWTGGAGNTEAFF.

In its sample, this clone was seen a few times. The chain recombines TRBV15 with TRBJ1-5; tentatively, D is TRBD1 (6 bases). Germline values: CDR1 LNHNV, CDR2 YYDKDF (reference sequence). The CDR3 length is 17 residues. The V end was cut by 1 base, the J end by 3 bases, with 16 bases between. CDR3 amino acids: CATSRGATGTYNQPQHF. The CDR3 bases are TGTGCCACCAGCAGAGGGGCAACAGGGACATACAATCAGCCCCAGCATTTT.

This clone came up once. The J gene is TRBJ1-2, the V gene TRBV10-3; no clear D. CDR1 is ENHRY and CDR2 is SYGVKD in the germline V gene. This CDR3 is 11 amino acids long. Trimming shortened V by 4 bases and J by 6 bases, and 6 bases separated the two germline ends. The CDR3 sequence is CAISASDGYTF. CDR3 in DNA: TGTGCCATCAGTGCCTCAGATGGCTACACCTTC.

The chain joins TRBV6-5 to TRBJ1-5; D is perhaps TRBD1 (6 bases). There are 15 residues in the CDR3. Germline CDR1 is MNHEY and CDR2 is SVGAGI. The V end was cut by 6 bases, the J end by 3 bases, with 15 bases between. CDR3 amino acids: CASSRGGGNNQPQHF. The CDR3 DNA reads TGTGCCAGCAGCCGAGGAGGGGGTAACAATCAGCCCCAGCATTTT.

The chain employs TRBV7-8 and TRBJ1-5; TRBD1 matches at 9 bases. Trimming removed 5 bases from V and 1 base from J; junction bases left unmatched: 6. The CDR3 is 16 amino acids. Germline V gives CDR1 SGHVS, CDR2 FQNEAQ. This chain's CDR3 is CASSRGQGWSNQPQHF. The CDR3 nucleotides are TGTGCCAGCAGCCGCGGACAGGGGTGGAGCAATCAGCCCCAGCATTTT.

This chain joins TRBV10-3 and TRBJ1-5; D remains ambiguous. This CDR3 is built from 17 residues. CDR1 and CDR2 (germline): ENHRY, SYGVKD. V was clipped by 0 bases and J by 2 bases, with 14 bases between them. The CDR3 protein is CAISESPTRTGNQPQHF. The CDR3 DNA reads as TGTGCCATCAGTGAGTCCCCGACCAGGACGGGCAATCAGCCCCAGCATTTT.